The source of this TCR beta chain is a study of blood T cell repertoires in COVID-19. Study information: In each case, the material was cDNA or gDNA derived from T cells, B-cell-depleted T cells, or PBMCs.

The CDR3 runs 11 residues. V lost 1 base to trimming and J lost 11 bases, with 8 bases between them. Looked up from germline, CDR1 is LGHDT and CDR2 is YNNKEL (reference sequence). Data came from immunoSEQ multiplex PCR; TCRdb stores just in-frame clones and leaves some out. The sample holds about 150,000 clones; around 92% are singletons and the top ten take 2.5% to 3.5%. The clonotype was recovered from a man aged 55 to 70 with acute or convalescent COVID-19. Sequenced input: peripheral blood. The chain links TRBV3-1 (or the pseudogene TRBV3-2) to TRBJ1-2; no clear D gene. The CDR3 coding sequence is TGTGCCAGCAGCCAAGTTAACGAGTACACCTTC. Amino acids: CASSQVNEYTF.